This TCR beta chain comes out of a study of breast tumors, draining lymph nodes, adjacent tissues. Study-level findings and limits: Tumors had less TCR diversity than lymph nodes, more than nontumor tissue. The data were judged consistent with most tumor T cells coming from lymph node and expanding in tumor. Luminal-like breast cancer showed significantly greater tumor-nontumor repertoire similarity than basal-like breast cancer did. The lymph node origin of tumor T cells was framed as consistent with a hypothesis, not demonstrated.

With 2 bases removed from V and 2 bases from J, the gap between germline ends came to 13 bases. Per the germline V gene, CDR1 is SGHVS and CDR2 is FNYEAQ. This CDR3 is 16 amino acids long. TCRdb analysed the multiplex PCR reads with MiXCR anew, one entry per CDR3 protein. Of around 290,000 distinct CDR3 sequences in the sample, roughly 31% were seen once. As regards this clonotype: The antigen is undetermined. A read error may be the cause here, since a much bigger clone is one base away.

Axillary draining lymph nodes of breast cancer patients supplied the node samples. This clonotype was sampled from a female donor with breast cancer. Some clones in this sample may be carry-over from other donors' samples. The sequencing input was axillary lymph node tissue. The rearrangement links TRBV7-6 to TRBJ2-1; D gene unclear. The CDR3 loop is CASSLNSLVTYNEQFF. The CDR3 DNA sequence: TGTGCCAGCAGCTTAAATTCCCTAGTAACCTACAATGAGCAGTTCTTC.